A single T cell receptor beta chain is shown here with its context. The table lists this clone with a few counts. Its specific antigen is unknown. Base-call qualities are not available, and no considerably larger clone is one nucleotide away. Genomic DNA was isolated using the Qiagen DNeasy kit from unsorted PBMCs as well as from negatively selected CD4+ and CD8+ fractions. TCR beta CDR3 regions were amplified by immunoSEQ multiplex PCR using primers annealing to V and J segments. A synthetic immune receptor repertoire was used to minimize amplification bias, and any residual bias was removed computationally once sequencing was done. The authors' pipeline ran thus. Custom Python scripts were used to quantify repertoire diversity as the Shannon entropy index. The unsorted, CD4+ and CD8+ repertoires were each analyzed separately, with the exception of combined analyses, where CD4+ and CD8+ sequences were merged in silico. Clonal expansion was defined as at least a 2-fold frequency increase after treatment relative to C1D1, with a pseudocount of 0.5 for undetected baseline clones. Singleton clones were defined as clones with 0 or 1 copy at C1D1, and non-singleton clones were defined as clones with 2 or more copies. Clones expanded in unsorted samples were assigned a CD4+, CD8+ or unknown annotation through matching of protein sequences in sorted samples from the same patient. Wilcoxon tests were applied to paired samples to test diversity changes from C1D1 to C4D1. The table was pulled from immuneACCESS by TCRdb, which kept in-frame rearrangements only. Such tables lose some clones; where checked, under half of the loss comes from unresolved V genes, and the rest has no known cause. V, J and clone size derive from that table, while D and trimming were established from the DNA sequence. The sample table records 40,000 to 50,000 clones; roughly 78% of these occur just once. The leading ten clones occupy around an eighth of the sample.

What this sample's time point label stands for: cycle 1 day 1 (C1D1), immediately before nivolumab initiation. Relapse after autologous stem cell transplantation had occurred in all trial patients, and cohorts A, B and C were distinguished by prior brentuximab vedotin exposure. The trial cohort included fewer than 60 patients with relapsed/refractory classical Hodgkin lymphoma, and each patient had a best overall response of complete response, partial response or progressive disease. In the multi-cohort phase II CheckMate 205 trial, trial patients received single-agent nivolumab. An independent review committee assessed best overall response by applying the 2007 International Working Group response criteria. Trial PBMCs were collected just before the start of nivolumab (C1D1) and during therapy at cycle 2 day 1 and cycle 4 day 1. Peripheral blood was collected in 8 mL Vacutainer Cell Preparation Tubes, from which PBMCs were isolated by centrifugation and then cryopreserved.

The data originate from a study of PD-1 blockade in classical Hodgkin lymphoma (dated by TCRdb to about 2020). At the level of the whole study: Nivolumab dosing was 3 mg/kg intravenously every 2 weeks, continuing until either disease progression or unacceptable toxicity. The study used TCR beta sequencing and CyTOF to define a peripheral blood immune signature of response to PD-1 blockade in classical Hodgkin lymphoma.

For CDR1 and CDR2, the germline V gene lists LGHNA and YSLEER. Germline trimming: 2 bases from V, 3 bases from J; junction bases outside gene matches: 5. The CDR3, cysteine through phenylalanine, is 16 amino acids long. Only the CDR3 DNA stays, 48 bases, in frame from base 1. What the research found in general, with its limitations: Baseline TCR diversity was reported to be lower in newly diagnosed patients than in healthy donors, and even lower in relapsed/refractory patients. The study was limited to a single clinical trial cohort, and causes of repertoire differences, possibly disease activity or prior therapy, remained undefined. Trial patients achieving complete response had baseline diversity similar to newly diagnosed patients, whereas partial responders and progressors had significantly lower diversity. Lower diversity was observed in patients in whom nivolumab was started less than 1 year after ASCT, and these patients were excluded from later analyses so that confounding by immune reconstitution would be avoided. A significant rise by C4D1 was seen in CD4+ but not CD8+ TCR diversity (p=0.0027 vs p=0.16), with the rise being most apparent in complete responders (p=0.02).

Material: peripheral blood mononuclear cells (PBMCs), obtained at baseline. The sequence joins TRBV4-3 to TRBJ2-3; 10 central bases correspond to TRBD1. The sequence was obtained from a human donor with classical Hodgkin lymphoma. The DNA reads TGCGCCAGCAGCCAATTACCGGGACAGGGGACAGATACGCAGTATTTT. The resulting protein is CASSQLPGQGTDTQYF.